This T cell receptor beta chain was found in a study of beta chain features in type 1 diabetes. With regard to this clone: Its antigen remains unidentified.

Study-wide results and caveats: Whether TCRB rearrangement is influenced by HLA type went unresolved here. Shorter TCRB CDR3s, moderately but significantly so, were found in Type 1 diabetes patients in all four CD4+ subsets.

There are 15 residues in the CDR3. Germline CDR1 reads ENHRY; CDR2 reads SYGVKD. Trimming removed 4 bases from V and 7 bases from J; junction bases left unmatched: 4. Investigators reverse transcribed all isolated RNA, so they sequenced expressed TCRB transcripts. Here immunoSEQ multiplex PCR was the method, and the copy in TCRdb shows in-frame clones only, minus some. The table shows some 150,000 clones, with over 8% occurring only once. Sequences were obtained from central memory CD4+ T cells from blood. The chain has TRBV10-3 and TRBJ1-6; 10 nucleotides line up with TRBD1. The receptor comes from a woman aged 40 to 50 in good health. CDR3 amino acids: CAISVGTGDNSPLHF. The CDR3 DNA sequence: TGTGCCATCAGTGTAGGGACAGGGGACAATTCACCCCTCCACTTT.